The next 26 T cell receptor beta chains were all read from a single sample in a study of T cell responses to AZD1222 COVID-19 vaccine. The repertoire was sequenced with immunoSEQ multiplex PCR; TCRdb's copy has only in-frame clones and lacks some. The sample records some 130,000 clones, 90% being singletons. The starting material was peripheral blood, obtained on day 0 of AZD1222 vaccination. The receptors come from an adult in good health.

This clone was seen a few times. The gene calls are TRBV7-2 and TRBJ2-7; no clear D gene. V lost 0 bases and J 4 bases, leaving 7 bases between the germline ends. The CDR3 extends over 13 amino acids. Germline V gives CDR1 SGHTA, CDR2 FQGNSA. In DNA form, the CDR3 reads TGTGCCAGCAGCTTAGCTTCCTCGTACGAGCAGTACTTC. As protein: CASSLASSYEQYF.

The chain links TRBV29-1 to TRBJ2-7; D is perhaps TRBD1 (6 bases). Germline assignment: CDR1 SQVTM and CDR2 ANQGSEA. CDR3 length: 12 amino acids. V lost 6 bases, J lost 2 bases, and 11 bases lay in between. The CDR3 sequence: CSVGWGPYEQYF. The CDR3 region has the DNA TGCAGCGTGGGTTGGGGGCCCTACGAGCAGTACTTC.

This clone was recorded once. The CDR3 loop is CASSQSVGMEPQHF. The CDR3 DNA reads as TGCGCCAGCAGCCAAAGCGTTGGGATGGAGCCCCAGCATTTT. This chain uses TRBV4-3 with TRBJ1-5, with unresolved D. This CDR3 has 14 amino acids. Germline V gives CDR1 LGHNA, CDR2 YSLEER. V was trimmed by 2 bases and J by 8 bases, leaving 13 bases between them.

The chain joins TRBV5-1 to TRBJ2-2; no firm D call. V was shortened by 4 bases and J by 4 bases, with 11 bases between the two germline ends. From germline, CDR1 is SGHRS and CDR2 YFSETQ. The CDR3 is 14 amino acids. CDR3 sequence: CASSKDSGTGELFF. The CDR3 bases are TGCGCCAGCAGCAAAGACTCGGGCACCGGGGAGCTGTTTTTT.

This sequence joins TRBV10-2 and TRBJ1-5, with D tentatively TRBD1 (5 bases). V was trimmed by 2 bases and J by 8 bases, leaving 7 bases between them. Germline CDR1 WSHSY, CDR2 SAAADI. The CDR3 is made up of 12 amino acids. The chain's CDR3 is CASSEMGEPQHF. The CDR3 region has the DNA TGCGCCAGCAGTGAGATGGGGGAGCCCCAGCATTTT.

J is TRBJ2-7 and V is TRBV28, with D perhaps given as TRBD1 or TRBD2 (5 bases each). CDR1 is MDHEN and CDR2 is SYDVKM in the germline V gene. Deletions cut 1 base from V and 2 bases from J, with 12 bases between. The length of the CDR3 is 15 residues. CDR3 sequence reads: CASSLLGVSPYEQYF. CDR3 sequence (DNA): TGTGCCAGCAGTTTATTGGGGGTGTCCCCCTACGAGCAGTACTTC.

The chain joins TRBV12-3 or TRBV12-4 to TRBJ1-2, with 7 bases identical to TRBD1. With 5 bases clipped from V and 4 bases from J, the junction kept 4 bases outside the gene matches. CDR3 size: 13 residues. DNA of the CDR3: TGTGCCAGCAGTCCGACAGGGTCCTATGGCTACACCTTC. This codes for CASSPTGSYGYTF.

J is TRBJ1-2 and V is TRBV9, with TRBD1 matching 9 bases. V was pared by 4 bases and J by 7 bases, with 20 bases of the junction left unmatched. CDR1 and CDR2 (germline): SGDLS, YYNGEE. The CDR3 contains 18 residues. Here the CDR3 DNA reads TGTGCCAGCAGCACTCAACGAGGGGCGACAGGGGGGAGTTTTGGCTACACCTTC. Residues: CASSTQRGATGGSFGYTF.

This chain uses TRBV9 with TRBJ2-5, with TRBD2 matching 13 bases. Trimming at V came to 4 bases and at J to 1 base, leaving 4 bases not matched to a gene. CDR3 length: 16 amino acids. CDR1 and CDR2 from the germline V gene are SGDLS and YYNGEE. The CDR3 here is CASSTGLAGVQETQYF. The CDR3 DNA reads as TGTGCCAGCAGCACCGGACTAGCGGGGGTCCAAGAGACCCAGTACTTC.

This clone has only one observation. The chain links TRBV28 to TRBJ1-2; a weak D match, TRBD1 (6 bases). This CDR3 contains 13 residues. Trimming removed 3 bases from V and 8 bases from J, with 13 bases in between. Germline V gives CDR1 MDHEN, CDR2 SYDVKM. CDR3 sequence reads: CASSFSNRDGYTF. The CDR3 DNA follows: TGTGCCAGCAGTTTCTCCAACAGGGACGGCTACACCTTC.

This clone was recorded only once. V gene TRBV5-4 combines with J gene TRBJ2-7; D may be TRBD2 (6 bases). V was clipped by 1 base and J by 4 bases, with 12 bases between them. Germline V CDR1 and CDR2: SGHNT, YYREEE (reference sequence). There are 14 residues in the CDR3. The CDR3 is CASSLRTNAYEQYF. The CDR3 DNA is TGTGCCAGCAGCTTGAGGACTAACGCTTACGAGCAGTACTTC.

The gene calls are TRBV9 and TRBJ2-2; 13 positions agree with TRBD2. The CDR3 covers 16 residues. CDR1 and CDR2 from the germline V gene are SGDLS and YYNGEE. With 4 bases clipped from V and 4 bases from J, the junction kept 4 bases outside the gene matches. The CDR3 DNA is TGTGCCAGCAGCATGACTAGCGGGGGGACCACCGGGGAGCTGTTTTTT. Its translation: CASSMTSGGTTGELFF.

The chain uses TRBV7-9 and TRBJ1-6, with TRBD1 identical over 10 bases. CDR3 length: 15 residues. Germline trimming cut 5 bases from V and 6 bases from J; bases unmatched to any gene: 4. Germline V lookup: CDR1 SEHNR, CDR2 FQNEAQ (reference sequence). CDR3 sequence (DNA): TGTGCCAGCAGCGCCGGACAGGGGGGTAATTCACCCCTCCACTTT. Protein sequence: CASSAGQGGNSPLHF.

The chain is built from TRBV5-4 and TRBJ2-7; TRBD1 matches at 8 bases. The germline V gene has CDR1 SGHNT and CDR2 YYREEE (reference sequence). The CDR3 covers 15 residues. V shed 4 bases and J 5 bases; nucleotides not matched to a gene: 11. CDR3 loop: CASSPPPGGSHEQYF. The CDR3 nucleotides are TGTGCCAGCAGCCCCCCCCCAGGGGGCTCGCACGAGCAGTACTTC.

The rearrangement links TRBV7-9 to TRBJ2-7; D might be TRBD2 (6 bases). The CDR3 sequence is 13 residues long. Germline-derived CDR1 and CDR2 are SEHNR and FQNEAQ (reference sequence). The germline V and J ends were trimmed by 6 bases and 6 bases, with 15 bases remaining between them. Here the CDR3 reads CASRTPEGSEQYF. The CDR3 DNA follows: TGTGCCAGCAGAACCCCGGAGGGTAGCGAGCAGTACTTC.

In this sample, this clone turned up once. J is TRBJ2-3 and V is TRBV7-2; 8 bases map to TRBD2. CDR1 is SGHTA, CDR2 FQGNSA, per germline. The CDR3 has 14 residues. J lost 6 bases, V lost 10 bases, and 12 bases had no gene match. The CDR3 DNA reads TGTGCCACGTCGGATAGCGGGGTTTGGGATACGCAGTATTTT. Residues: CATSDSGVWDTQYF. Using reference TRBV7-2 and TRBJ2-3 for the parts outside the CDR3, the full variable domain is GAGVSQSPSNKVTEKGKDVELRCDPISGHTALYWYRQSLGQGLEFLIYFQGNSAPDKSGLPSDRFSAERTGGSVSTLTIQRTQQEDSAVYLCATSDSGVWDTQYFGPGTRLTVL.

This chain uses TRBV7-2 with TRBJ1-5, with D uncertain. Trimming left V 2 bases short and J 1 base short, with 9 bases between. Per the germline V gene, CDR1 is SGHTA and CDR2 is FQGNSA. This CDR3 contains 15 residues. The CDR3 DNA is TGTGCCAGCAGCTTAACCGCAGAGAGCAATCAGCCCCAGCATTTT. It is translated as CASSLTAESNQPQHF.

The chain's CDR3 is CASSYSTYNEQYF. The CDR3 bases are TGTGCCAGCAGTTACTCGACCTACAACGAGCAGTACTTC. The genes are TRBV6-2 or TRBV6-3 and TRBJ2-7; D gene ambiguous. The germline gives CDR1 MNHEY, CDR2 SVGEGT. V was trimmed by 0 bases and J by 5 bases, leaving 8 bases between them. The CDR3 covers 13 residues.

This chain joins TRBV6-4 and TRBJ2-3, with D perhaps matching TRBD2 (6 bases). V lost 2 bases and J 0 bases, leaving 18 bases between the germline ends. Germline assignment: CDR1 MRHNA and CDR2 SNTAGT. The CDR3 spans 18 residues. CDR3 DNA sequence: TGTGCCAGCAGTGACGGGGGTAGCGGCCTATTTAGCACAGATACGCAGTATTTT. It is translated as CASSDGGSGLFSTDTQYF.

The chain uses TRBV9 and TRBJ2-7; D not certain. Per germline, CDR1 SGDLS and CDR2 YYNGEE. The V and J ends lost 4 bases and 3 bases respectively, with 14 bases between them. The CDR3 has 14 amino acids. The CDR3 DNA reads TGTGCCAGCAGCCCTCAAGATGGGCACTACGAGCAGTACTTC. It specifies CASSPQDGHYEQYF.

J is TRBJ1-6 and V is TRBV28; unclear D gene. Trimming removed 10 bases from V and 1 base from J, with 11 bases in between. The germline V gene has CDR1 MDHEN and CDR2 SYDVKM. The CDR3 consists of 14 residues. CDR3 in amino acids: CATMRLSYNSPLHF. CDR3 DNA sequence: TGTGCCACCATGAGGTTATCCTATAATTCACCCCTCCACTTT.

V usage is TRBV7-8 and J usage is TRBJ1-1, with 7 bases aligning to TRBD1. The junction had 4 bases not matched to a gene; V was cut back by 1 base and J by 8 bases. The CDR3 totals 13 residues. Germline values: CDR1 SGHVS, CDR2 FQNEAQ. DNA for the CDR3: TGTGCCAGCAGCTTAGGACAGGGAATCGAAGCTTTCTTT. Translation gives CASSLGQGIEAFF.

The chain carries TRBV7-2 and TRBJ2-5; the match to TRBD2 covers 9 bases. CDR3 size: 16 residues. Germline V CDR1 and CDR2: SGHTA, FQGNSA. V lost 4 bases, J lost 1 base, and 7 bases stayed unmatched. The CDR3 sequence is CASSSGLARLQETQYF. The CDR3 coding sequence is TGTGCCAGCAGCTCAGGACTAGCGCGGCTCCAAGAGACCCAGTACTTC.

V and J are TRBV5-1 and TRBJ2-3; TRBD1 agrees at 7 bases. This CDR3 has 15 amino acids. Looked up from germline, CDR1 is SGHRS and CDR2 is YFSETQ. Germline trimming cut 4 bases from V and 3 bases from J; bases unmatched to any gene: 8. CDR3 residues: CASSPGGQQTDTQYF. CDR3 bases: TGCGCCAGCAGCCCAGGGGGACAGCAAACAGATACGCAGTATTTT. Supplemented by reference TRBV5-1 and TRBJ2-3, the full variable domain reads KAGVTQTPRYLIKTRGQQVTLSCSPISGHRSVSWYQQTPGQGLQFLFEYFSETQRNKGNFPGRFSGRQFSNSRSEMNVSTLELGDSALYLCASSPGGQQTDTQYFGPGTRLTVL.

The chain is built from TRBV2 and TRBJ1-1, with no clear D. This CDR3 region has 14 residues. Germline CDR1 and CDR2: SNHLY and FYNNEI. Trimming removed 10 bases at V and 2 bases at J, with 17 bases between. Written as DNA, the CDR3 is TGTGCCACCAGAAGTCGTATTGACAACACTGAAGCTTTCTTT. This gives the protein CATRSRIDNTEAFF.

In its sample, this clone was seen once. This CDR3 is CASSLPQGAGAFF. In DNA form, the CDR3 reads TGTGCCAGCAGTTTACCTCAGGGGGCGGGAGCTTTCTTT. This chain connects TRBV28 to TRBJ1-1, with TRBD1 matching 8 bases. This CDR3 spans 13 amino acids. Germline CDR1 is MDHEN and CDR2 is SYDVKM. V gave up 2 bases and J gave up 10 bases; unmatched junction bases: 6.